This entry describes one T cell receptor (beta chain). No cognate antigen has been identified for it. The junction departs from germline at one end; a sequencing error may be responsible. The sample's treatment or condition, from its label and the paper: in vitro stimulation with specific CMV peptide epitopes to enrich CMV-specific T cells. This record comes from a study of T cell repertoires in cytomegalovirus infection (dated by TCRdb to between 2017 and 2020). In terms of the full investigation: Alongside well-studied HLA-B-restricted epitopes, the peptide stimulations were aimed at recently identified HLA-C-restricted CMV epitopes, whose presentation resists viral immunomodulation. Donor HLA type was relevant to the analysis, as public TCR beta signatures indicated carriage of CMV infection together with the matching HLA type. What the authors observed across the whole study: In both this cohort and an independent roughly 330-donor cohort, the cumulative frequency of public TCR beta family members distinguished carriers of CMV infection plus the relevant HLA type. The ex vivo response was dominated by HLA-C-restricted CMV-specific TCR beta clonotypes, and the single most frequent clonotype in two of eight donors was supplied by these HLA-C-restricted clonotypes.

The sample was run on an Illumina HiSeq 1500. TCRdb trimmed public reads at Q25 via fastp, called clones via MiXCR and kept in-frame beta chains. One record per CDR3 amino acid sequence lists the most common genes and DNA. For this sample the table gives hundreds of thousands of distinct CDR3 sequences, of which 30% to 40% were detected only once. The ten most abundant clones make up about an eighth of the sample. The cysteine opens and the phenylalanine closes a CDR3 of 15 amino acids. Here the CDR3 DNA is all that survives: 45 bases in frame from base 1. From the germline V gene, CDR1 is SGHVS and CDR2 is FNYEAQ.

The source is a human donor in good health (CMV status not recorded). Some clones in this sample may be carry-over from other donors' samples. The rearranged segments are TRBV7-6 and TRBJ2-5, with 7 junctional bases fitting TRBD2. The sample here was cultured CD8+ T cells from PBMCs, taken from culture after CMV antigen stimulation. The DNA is TGTGCTAGCAGCTTAACAGCGGGGAACGGGGAGACCCAGTACTTC. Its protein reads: CASSLTAGNGETQYF.